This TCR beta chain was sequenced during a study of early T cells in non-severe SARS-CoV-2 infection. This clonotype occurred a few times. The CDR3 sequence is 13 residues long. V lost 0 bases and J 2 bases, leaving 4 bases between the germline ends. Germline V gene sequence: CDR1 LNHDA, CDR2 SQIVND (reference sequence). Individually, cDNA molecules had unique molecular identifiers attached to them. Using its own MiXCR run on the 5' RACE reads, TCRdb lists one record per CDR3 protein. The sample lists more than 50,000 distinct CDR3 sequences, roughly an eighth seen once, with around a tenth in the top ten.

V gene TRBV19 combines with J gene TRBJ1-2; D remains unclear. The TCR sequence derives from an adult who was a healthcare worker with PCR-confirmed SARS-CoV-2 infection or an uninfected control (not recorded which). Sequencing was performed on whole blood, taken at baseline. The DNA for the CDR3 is TGTGCCAGTAGTATAGACGGGAACTATGGCTACACCTTC. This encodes CASSIDGNYGYTF.